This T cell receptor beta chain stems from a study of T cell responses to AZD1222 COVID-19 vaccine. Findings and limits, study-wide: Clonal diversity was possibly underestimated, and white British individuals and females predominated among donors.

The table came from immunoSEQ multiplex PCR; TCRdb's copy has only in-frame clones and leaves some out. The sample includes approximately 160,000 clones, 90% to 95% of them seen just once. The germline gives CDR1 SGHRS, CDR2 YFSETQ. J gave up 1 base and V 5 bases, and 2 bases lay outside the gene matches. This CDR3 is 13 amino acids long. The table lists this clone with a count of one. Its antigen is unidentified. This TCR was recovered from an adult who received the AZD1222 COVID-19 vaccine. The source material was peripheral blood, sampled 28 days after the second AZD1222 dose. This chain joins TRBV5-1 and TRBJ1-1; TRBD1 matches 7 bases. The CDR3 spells CASRGTANTEAFF. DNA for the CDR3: TGCGCCAGCAGGGGGACAGCGAACACTGAAGCTTTCTTT.